Listed here are 31 T cell receptor beta chains from one sample, sequenced in a study of blood T cell repertoires in COVID-19. Sequencing was performed with immunoSEQ multiplex PCR; in TCRdb, only in-frame clones are kept and a portion is missing. This table has roughly 190,000 clones, about nine tenths appearing once. Sequencing input: PBMCs or T cells enriched from blood (not recorded which). The source of these receptors is a woman under 30 who had recovered from COVID-19.

The chain employs TRBV29-1 and TRBJ1-2; 7 bases map to TRBD1. This CDR3 comprises 12 residues. With V trimmed by 4 bases and J by 5 bases, 4 bases remained unmatched. Germline CDR1 reads SQVTM; CDR2 reads ANQGSEA. Here the CDR3 reads CSVGQGGYGYTF. The DNA of the CDR3 is TGCAGCGTTGGACAGGGCGGGTATGGCTACACCTTC.

This clone is a singleton in its sample. V and J are TRBV6-4 and TRBJ2-3; TRBD2 aligns across 7 bases. CDR1 is MRHNA, CDR2 SNTAGT, per germline. The CDR3 contains 16 residues. V was clipped by 4 bases and J by 4 bases; unmatched bases: 11. The CDR3 sequence is CASSVWPSGSADTQYF. The CDR3 nucleotides are TGTGCCAGCAGTGTGTGGCCTAGCGGATCAGCAGATACGCAGTATTTT.

This clone was counted a single time. The same CDR3 arises from other DNA sequences in this sample as well. The V gene is TRBV19, the J gene TRBJ2-7, with D possibly being TRBD1 (5 bases). V was clipped by 3 bases and J by 1 base, with 10 bases between them. Germline-derived CDR1 and CDR2 are LNHDA and SQIVND (reference sequence). CDR3 size: 14 residues. CDR3 region: CASSIRQGSYEQYF. CDR3 in DNA: TGTGCCAGTAGTATCCGGCAGGGATCCTACGAGCAGTACTTC.

The chain carries TRBV27 and TRBJ1-1, with TRBD1 matching over 7 bases. V lost 6 bases to trimming and J lost 3 bases; unmatched junction nucleotides: 4. Germline lookup yields CDR1 MNHEY and CDR2 SMNVEV (reference sequence). This CDR3 contains 13 residues. As DNA, the CDR3 is TGTGCCAGCAGGTTGGGACAGTACACTGAAGCTTTCTTT. It yields the protein CASRLGQYTEAFF.

The genes are TRBV15 and TRBJ1-2; D is unclear. This CDR3 is 15 amino acids long. The germline CDR1 and CDR2 sequences are LNHNV and YYDKDF (reference sequence). V dropped 0 bases and J dropped 5 bases, with 13 bases sitting between them. In nucleotides, the CDR3 is TGTGCCACCAGCAGAGATCTCGACATCTGGTATGGCTACACCTTC. Amino acid sequence: CATSRDLDIWYGYTF.

The chain combines TRBV9 with TRBJ2-1; 7 bases line up with TRBD1. Germline V gene lookup returns CDR1 SGDLS and CDR2 YYNGEE. This CDR3 region has 15 residues. The junction had 7 bases not matched to a gene; V was cut back by 0 bases and J by 7 bases. CDR3 loop: CASSVAQGPGNEQFF. The CDR3 nucleotides read TGTGCCAGCAGCGTAGCACAGGGGCCGGGGAATGAGCAGTTCTTC.

V and J are TRBV2 and TRBJ2-3; D might be TRBD2 (6 bases). Trimming left V 6 bases short and J 4 bases short, with 20 bases between. Germline CDR1 reads SNHLY; CDR2 reads FYNNEI. The CDR3 is 16 residues long. The CDR3 DNA is TGTGCCAGCAGGGCCGGGACTTCGAGCCCTGCAGATACGCAGTATTTT. This translates into CASRAGTSSPADTQYF.

This clone occurred a few times. This chain links TRBV7-9 with TRBJ2-2; 7 bases match TRBD2. Germline V gene data show CDR1 as SEHNR and CDR2 as FQNEAQ (reference sequence). V shed 3 bases and J 1 base; nucleotides not matched to a gene: 5. The CDR3 covers 16 residues. CDR3 protein: CASSFAGTKNTGELFF. In DNA form, the CDR3 reads TGTGCCAGCAGCTTCGCCGGGACTAAGAACACCGGGGAGCTGTTTTTT.

The chain combines TRBV11-1 with TRBJ1-6, with no clear D. Trimming removed 7 bases from V and 10 bases from J, with 14 bases in between. CDR1 and CDR2 from the germline V gene are SGHAT and FQDESV (reference sequence). This CDR3 has 13 residues. The chain's CDR3 is CASTVTERSPLHF. The CDR3 DNA is TGTGCCAGCACCGTGACCGAGCGATCACCCCTCCACTTT.

The chain has TRBV7-3 and TRBJ2-6; D uncertain. CDR3 length: 17 amino acids. Germline V CDR1 and CDR2: SGHTA, FQGTGA. V was pared by 5 bases and J by 0 bases, with 14 bases between. CDR3 sequence (DNA): TGTGCCAGCAGCGCCCGAGGCGGCCCCTCTGGGGCCAACGTCCTGACTTTC. Translated, it gives CASSARGGPSGANVLTF.

The chain has TRBV28 and TRBJ2-3; D may be TRBD2 (6 bases). The germline V gene encodes CDR1 MDHEN and CDR2 SYDVKM. The V and J ends lost 5 bases and 0 bases respectively, with 12 bases between them. The length of the CDR3 is 15 residues. The DNA for the CDR3 is TGTGCCAGCAGTGAGAGCGGAGGGAGCACAGATACGCAGTATTTT. This codes for CASSESGGSTDTQYF.

CDR3 in amino acids: CASSLGLHSYNEQFF. The DNA for the CDR3 is TGTGCCAGCAGTTTGGGACTGCACTCCTACAATGAGCAGTTCTTC. The V gene is TRBV27, the J gene TRBJ2-1, with D possibly matching TRBD2 (6 bases). Per germline, CDR1 MNHEY and CDR2 SMNVEV (reference sequence). The CDR3 is 15 residues long. V was pared by 3 bases and J by 0 bases, with 9 bases between.

This rearrangement joins TRBV6-5 to TRBJ2-1; D may be TRBD1 (6 bases). The CDR3 consists of 15 residues. Germline V gene lookup returns CDR1 MNHEY and CDR2 SVGAGI. V gave up 5 bases and J gave up 1 base, with 12 bases separating them. Here the CDR3 reads CASSTDSGSYNEQFF. DNA of the CDR3: TGTGCCAGCAGTACGGACAGCGGTTCCTACAATGAGCAGTTCTTC.

V gene TRBV28 combines with J gene TRBJ2-1, with 8 bases that match TRBD2. This CDR3 is built from 15 residues. Germline trimming cut 3 bases from V and 6 bases from J; bases unmatched to any gene: 7. Germline CDR1 and CDR2: MDHEN and SYDVKM. Here the CDR3 reads CASSFQAGVINEQFF. The CDR3 DNA reads TGTGCCAGCAGTTTCCAAGCGGGAGTTATCAATGAGCAGTTCTTC. Combining the CDR3 with reference TRBV28 and TRBJ2-1 gives the whole variable domain DVKVTQSSRYLVKRTGEKVFLECVQDMDHENMFWYRQDPGLGLRLIYFSYDVKMKEKGDIPEGYSVSREKKERFSLILESASTNQTSMYLCASSFQAGVINEQFFGPGTRLTVL.

The rearrangement joins TRBV28 to TRBJ2-3; 12 nucleotides agree with TRBD2. CDR1 and CDR2 from the germline V gene are MDHEN and SYDVKM. There are 12 residues in the CDR3. J lost 9 bases, V lost 6 bases, and 1 base had no gene match. For the CDR3, the DNA is TGTGCCAGCAGCCTAGCGGGGGGGACGCAGTATTTT. Amino acids: CASSLAGGTQYF.

This clone was observed a single time. The gene calls are TRBV5-5 and TRBJ2-2; the match to TRBD1 covers 9 bases. V lost 0 bases, J lost 0 bases, and 6 bases stayed unmatched. This CDR3 spans 18 amino acids. CDR1 and CDR2 from the germline V gene are SGHKS and YYEKEE (reference sequence). CDR3 residues: CASSLGDRVWANTGELFF. CDR3 DNA: TGTGCCAGCAGCTTGGGGGACAGGGTGTGGGCGAACACCGGGGAGCTGTTTTTT.

V and J are TRBV5-1 and TRBJ2-1; TRBD2 might be the D (5 bases). The length of the CDR3 is 18 residues. V was clipped by 6 bases and J by 1 base, with 23 bases between them. Per the germline V gene, CDR1 is SGHRS and CDR2 is YFSETQ. CDR3 region: CASTLGAAGSISYNEQFF. For the CDR3, the DNA is TGCGCCAGCACGCTGGGTGCGGCGGGCTCAATTTCCTACAATGAGCAGTTCTTC.

The chain carries TRBV28 and TRBJ2-7, with D possibly matching TRBD1 (7 bases). Trimming removed 7 bases at V and 5 bases at J, with 12 bases between. Germline loops: CDR1 MDHEN, CDR2 SYDVKM. The length of the CDR3 is 12 residues. The CDR3 is CASTGGLDEQYF. The CDR3 region has the DNA TGTGCCAGCACAGGGGGACTCGACGAGCAGTACTTC.

The gene calls are TRBV28 and TRBJ1-5; D is possibly TRBD1 (6 bases). V was pared by 5 bases and J by 8 bases, with 22 bases between. This CDR3 region has 16 residues. CDR1 and CDR2 (germline): MDHEN, SYDVKM. The CDR3 loop reads CASSASQGPERKPQHF. CDR3 nucleotide sequence: TGTGCCAGCAGTGCCTCACAGGGCCCGGAACGCAAGCCCCAGCATTTT.

This clone showed up just once. V and J are TRBV27 and TRBJ2-1, with 12 bases fitting TRBD2. After removal of 1 base from V and 8 bases from J, the junction contained 3 bases not matched to a gene. CDR1 is MNHEY, CDR2 SMNVEV, per germline (reference sequence). The length of the CDR3 is 15 residues. The CDR3 loop reads CASSLWTSGKYEQFF. The CDR3 nucleotides are TGTGCCAGCAGTTTATGGACTAGCGGGAAATATGAGCAGTTCTTC.

The chain joins TRBV19 to TRBJ2-3; 7 positions match TRBD2. CDR3 length: 15 amino acids. CDR1 and CDR2 from the germline V gene are LNHDA and SQIVND (reference sequence). Losses at the gene ends were 4 bases for V and 1 base for J; bases not matched to a gene: 5. The CDR3 loop reads CASSTLAARTDTQYF. CDR3 nucleotide sequence: TGTGCCAGTAGTACTCTAGCGGCCCGCACAGATACGCAGTATTTT.

The V and J genes are TRBV11-2 and TRBJ2-6; D is ambiguous. CDR3 length equals 13 residues. Trimming took off 5 bases at V and 5 bases at J, with 7 bases between the two ends. The germline V gene encodes CDR1 SGHAT and CDR2 FQNNGV. DNA for the CDR3: TGTGCCAGCAGCCTTTCTAGGGCCAACGTCCTGACTTTC. This encodes CASSLSRANVLTF.

The chain links TRBV2 to TRBJ1-5, with 8 bases matching TRBD1. Trimming removed 6 bases from V and 2 bases from J; junction bases left unmatched: 9. The CDR3 has 16 residues. The germline V gene has CDR1 SNHLY and CDR2 FYNNEI. The DNA of the CDR3 is TGTGCCAGCAGAACAGGGGGGGACCGGGGCAATCAGCCCCAGCATTTT. Translating gives CASRTGGDRGNQPQHF.

The chain carries TRBV20-1 and TRBJ2-5, with 7 bases matching TRBD2. Trimming took 3 bases from V and 5 from J; bases not matched to a gene: 3. The CDR3 consists of 12 residues. CDR1 and CDR2 from the germline V gene are DFQATT and SNEGSKA (reference sequence). The CDR3 DNA sequence: TGCAGTGCTAGTCAGGGAGGGGAGACCCAGTACTTC. It yields the protein CSASQGGETQYF.

The table lists this clone with a few counts. The CDR3: CASSLGRNEQFF. For the CDR3, the DNA is TGTGCCAGCAGTTTAGGGAGGAATGAGCAGTTCTTC. The chain recombines TRBV27 with TRBJ2-1; a weak D match, TRBD2 (6 bases). V was clipped by 2 bases and J by 7 bases, with 6 bases between them. The length of the CDR3 is 12 residues. In germline, CDR1 is MNHEY, CDR2 SMNVEV (reference sequence).

V is TRBV7-2 and J is TRBJ2-2, with D possibly TRBD1 on 5 matching bases. Between the trimmed V and J ends, which lost 1 base and 3 bases, there was a span of 6 bases. From germline, CDR1 is SGHTA and CDR2 FQGNSA. The length of the CDR3 is 14 residues. CDR3 sequence (DNA): TGTGCCAGCAGCTTAGAGGGGTACACCGGGGAGCTGTTTTTT. Translating it yields CASSLEGYTGELFF.

V usage is TRBV25-1 and J usage is TRBJ2-5; D is perhaps TRBD1 (6 bases). Trimming pared 2 bases from V and 1 base from J, leaving 11 bases between. CDR3 length: 15 residues. Germline CDR1 is MGHDK and CDR2 is SYGVNS. The CDR3 DNA reads as TGTGCCAGCAGTGAAATAGGACAGACCCAAGAGACCCAGTACTTC. Its translation: CASSEIGQTQETQYF.

This chain joins TRBV2 and TRBJ2-6; 8 positions match TRBD1. Germline CDR1 reads SNHLY; CDR2 reads FYNNEI. The CDR3 length is 15 residues. V trimming: 5 bases; J trimming: 2 bases; junction bases outside the gene matches: 2. The CDR3 sequence is CASSTTGAGANVLTF. Written as DNA, the CDR3 is TGTGCCAGCAGTACGACAGGGGCTGGGGCCAACGTCCTGACTTTC.

The chain uses TRBV6-6 and TRBJ2-7, with D perhaps matching TRBD1 (6 bases). In germline, CDR1 is MNHNY, CDR2 SVGAGI (reference sequence). The length of the CDR3 is 14 residues. V dropped 2 bases and J dropped 7 bases, with 15 bases sitting between them. CDR3 coding DNA: TGTGCCAGCAGTTACGGGACACTTAACATAGAGCAGTACTTC. Translating gives CASSYGTLNIEQYF.

J is TRBJ2-5 and V is TRBV9; D possibly corresponds to TRBD2 (6 bases). Trimming stripped 4 bases from V and 1 base from J, with 14 bases between. The germline V gene has CDR1 SGDLS and CDR2 YYNGEE. The CDR3 totals 15 residues. DNA for the CDR3: TGTGCCAGCAGCTCCCGGAATAGCGGCCAAGAGACCCAGTACTTC. Translation: CASSSRNSGQETQYF.

The gene calls are TRBV12-3 or TRBV12-4 and TRBJ2-1; D perhaps matches TRBD2 (7 bases). The V and J ends lost 7 bases and 5 bases respectively, with 12 bases between them. The CDR3 contains 13 residues. CDR3 sequence: CASTGGWDNEQFF. CDR3 nucleotide sequence: TGTGCCAGCACGGGGGGCTGGGACAATGAGCAGTTCTTC.